One and the same sample provided the 3 T cell receptor beta chains below, sequenced in a study of blood T cell repertoires in COVID-19. Assay used: immunoSEQ multiplex PCR; TCRdb lists only in-frame clones, some missing. The sample has 150,000 to 200,000 clones; over 75% are singletons. Specimen: PBMCs or T cells enriched from blood (not recorded which). These receptors all stem from a woman between 50 and 59 years old who had recovered from COVID-19.

This clone was seen just once. The rearrangement uses TRBV7-2 and TRBJ2-7, with 7 positions matching TRBD2. The CDR3 loop spans 13 amino acids. With V trimmed by 4 bases and J by 4 bases, 4 bases remained unmatched. Germline CDR1 reads SGHTA; CDR2 reads FQGNSA. The CDR3 DNA reads TGTGCCAGCAGCTACGGACTAGATTACGAGCAGTACTTC. It is translated as CASSYGLDYEQYF.

The chain recombines TRBV27 with TRBJ1-2; tentatively, D is TRBD1 (6 bases). This CDR3 comprises 13 residues. Trimming took 3 bases from V and 2 from J, leaving 7 bases between them. Germline CDR1 MNHEY, CDR2 SMNVEV (reference sequence). The CDR3 loop reads CASSFTGNYGYTF. The DNA for the CDR3 is TGTGCCAGCAGTTTTACAGGGAACTATGGCTACACCTTC.

The chain couples TRBV3-1 (or the pseudogene TRBV3-2) to TRBJ1-1; D is ambiguous. The CDR3 is 11 residues long. The V and J ends lost 11 bases and 0 bases respectively, with 7 bases between them. CDR1 and CDR2 from the germline V gene are LGHDT and YNNKEL (reference sequence). Here the CDR3 reads CASGLNTEAFF. CDR3 in DNA: TGTGCCTCGGGTTTGAACACTGAAGCTTTCTTT.